This T cell receptor beta chain emerged from a study of blood T cells in healthy people across ages. For the second PCR, which ran for about 6 to 11 cycles, a sample-barcoded 5' primer and a J-beta primer mix were used. TCRdb analysed the 5' RACE reads with MiXCR anew, one entry per CDR3 protein. The data contain approximately 600,000 distinct CDR3 sequences, under 70% of them singletons. Study-wide results and caveats: A roughly linear fall in TCR beta diversity per million T cells was seen with increasing age.

CDR1 is DFQATT, CDR2 SNEGSKA, per germline (reference sequence). The CDR3 runs 15 residues. After removal of 0 bases from V and 7 bases from J, the junction contained 7 bases not matched to a gene. This clonotype has more than one count but fewer than ten. Its cognate antigen is unknown. This TCR derives from a man in his sixties in good health. The chain recombines TRBV20-1 with TRBJ2-3; TRBD2 aligns across 10 bases. Input material: blood. Here the CDR3 reads CSARDGLAGVNTQYF. For the CDR3, the DNA is TGCAGTGCTAGAGATGGGCTAGCGGGGGTGAATACGCAGTATTTT.